Listed here are 3 T cell receptor beta chains from one sample, sequenced in a study of molecular identifiers for immune sequencing clone quantification. TCRdb redid the calling of the PCR reads with MiXCR, one entry per CDR3 protein. The table lists over 600,000 distinct CDR3 sequences, 15% to 20% of them singletons. Sequences were obtained from naive CD8+ T cells from blood, with Jurkat cell RNA spiked in. Noted subset: FACS-sorted CD8+CD4-CCR7+CD45RA+ naive T cells. The receptors here all came from a human donor in good health. Some libraries in this study had Jurkat cell RNA spiked in.

This clonotype was detected many times. The rearrangement joins TRBV4-1 to TRBJ1-2, with D perhaps matching TRBD1 (6 bases). The ends were cut back, 0 bases at V and 2 bases at J, with 10 bases in the middle. The CDR3 is 15 residues long. Looked up from germline, CDR1 is MGHRA and CDR2 is YSYEKL. CDR3 DNA sequence: TGCGCCAGCAGCCAAGAGCCAGGGGTAAACTATGGCTACACCTTC. Translated: CASSQEPGVNYGYTF.

The V call is TRBV29-1, the J call TRBJ2-1; TRBD2 might be the D (6 bases). From germline, CDR1 is SQVTM and CDR2 ANQGSEA. V was shortened by 7 bases and J by 5 bases, with 15 bases between the two germline ends. The CDR3 is made up of 13 amino acids. CDR3 residues: CSDTRDSDNEQFF. DNA of the CDR3: TGCAGCGACACCCGGGACTCAGACAATGAGCAGTTCTTC.

This clonotype was recorded at least ten times. The chain recombines TRBV6-5 with TRBJ2-5; 8 positions match TRBD2. CDR3 length equals 17 residues. Losses at the gene ends were 0 bases for V and 4 bases for J; bases not matched to a gene: 10. Germline V gene data show CDR1 as MNHEY and CDR2 as SVGAGI. In nucleotides, the CDR3 is TGTGCCAGCAGTTACTCTTCGGAGCGGGGGTCCGGAGAGACCCAGTACTTC. Its protein product is CASSYSSERGSGETQYF.